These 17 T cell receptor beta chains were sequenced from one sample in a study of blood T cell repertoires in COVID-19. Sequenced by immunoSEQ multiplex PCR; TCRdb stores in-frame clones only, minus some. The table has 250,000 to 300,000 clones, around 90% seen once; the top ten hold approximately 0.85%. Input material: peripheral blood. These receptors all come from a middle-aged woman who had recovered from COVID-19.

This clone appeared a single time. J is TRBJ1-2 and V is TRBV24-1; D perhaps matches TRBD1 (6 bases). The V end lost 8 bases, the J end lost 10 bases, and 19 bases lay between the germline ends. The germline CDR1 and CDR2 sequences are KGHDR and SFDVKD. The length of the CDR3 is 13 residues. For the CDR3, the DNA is TGTGCCACCATGGCGGGGGCAGGGAGTATCTACACCTTC. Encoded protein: CATMAGAGSIYTF.

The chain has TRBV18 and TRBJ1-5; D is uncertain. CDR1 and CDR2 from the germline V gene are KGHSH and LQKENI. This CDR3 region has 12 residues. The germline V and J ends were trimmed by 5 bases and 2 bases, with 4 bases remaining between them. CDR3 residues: CASSGRNQPQHF. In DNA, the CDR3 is TGTGCCAGCTCAGGGCGCAATCAGCCCCAGCATTTT.

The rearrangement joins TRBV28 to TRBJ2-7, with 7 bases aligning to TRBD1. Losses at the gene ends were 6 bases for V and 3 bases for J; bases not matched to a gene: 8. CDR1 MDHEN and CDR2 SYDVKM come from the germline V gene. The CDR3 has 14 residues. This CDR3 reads CASSRGLGIYEQYF. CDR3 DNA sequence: TGTGCCAGCAGCAGGGGGTTGGGTATCTACGAGCAGTACTTC.

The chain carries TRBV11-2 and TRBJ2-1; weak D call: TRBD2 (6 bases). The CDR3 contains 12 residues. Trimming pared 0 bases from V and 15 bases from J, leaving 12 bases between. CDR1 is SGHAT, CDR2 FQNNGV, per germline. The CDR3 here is CASSLDRRDPFF. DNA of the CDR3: TGTGCCAGCAGCTTAGATCGGAGGGATCCGTTCTTC.

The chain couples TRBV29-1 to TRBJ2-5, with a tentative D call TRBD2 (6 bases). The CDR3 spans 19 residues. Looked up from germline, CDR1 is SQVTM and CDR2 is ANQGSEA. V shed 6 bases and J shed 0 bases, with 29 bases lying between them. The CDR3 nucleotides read TGCAGCGTCGTGTTGTTGTTGGGGGGATCCCTCCTCAACCAAGAGACCCAGTACTTC. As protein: CSVVLLLGGSLLNQETQYF.

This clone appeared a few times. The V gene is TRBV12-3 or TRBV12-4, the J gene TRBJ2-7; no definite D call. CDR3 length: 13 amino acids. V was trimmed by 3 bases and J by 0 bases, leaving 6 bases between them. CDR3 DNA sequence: TGTGCCAGCAGTTTCCCGGGCTCCTACGAGCAGTACTTC. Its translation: CASSFPGSYEQYF.

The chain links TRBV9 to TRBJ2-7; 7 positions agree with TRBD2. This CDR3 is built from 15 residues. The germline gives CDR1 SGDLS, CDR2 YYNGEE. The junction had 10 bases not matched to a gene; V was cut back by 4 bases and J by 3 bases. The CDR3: CASSPMGGSDYEQYF. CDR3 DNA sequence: TGTGCCAGCAGCCCCATGGGCGGGAGTGACTACGAGCAGTACTTC.

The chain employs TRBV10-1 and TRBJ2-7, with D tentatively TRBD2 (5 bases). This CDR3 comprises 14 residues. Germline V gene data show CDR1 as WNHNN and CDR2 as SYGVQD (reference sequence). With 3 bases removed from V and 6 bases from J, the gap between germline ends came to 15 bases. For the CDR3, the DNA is TGCGCCAGCAGTGATTCCTTAAACAGCGGCGAGCAGTACTTC. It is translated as CASSDSLNSGEQYF.

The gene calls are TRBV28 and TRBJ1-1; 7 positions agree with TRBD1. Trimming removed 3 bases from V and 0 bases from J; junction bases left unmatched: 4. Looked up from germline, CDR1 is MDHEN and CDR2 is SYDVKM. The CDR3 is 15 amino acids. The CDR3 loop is CASSFGTALNTEAFF. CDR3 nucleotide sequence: TGTGCCAGCAGTTTCGGGACAGCTTTGAACACTGAAGCTTTCTTT.

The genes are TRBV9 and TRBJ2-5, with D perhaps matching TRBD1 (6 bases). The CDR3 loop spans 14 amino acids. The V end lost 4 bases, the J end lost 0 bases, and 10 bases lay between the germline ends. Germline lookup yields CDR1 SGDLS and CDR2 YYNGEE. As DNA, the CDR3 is TGTGCCAGCAGCCCCCGGACAGACCAAGAGACCCAGTACTTC. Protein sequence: CASSPRTDQETQYF.

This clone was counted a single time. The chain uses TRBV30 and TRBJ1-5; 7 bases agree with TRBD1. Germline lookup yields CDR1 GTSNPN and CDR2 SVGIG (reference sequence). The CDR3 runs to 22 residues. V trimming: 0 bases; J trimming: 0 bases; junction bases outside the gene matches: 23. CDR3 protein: CAWSVGGGGSSFGPYSNQPQHF. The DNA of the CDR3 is TGTGCCTGGAGTGTAGGAGGGGGCGGTAGTTCTTTCGGGCCGTATAGCAATCAGCCCCAGCATTTT.

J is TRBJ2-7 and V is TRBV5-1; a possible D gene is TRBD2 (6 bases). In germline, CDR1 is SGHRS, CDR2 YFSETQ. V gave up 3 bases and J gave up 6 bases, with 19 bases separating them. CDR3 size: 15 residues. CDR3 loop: CASSWGDRDLSEQYF. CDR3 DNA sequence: TGCGCCAGCAGCTGGGGGGACCGAGACCTCTCCGAGCAGTACTTC.

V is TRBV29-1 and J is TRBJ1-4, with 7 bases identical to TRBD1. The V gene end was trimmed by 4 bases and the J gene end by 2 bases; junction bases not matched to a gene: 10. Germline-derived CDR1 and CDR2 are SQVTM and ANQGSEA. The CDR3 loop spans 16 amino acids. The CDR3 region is CSVVLPTGTTNEKLFF. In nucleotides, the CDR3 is TGCAGCGTTGTATTGCCGACAGGGACTACTAATGAAAAACTGTTTTTT.

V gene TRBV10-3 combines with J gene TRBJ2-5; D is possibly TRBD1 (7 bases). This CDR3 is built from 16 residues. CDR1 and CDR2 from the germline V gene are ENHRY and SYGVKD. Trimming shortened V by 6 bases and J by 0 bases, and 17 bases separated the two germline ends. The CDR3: CAIRRGTDTYQETQYF. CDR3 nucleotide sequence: TGTGCCATCAGACGCGGGACAGACACGTACCAAGAGACCCAGTACTTC.

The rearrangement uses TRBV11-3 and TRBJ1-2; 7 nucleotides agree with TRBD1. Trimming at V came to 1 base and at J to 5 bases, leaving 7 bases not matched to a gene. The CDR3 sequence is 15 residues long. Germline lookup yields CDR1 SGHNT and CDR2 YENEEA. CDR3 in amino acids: CASSLGQGAAYGYTF. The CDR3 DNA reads TGTGCCAGCAGCTTAGGACAGGGTGCCGCGTATGGCTACACCTTC.

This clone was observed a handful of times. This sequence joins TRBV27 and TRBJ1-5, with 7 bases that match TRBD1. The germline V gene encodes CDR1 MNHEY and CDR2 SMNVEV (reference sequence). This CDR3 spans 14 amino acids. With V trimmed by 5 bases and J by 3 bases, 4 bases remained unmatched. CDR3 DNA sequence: TGTGCCAGCAGTACACAGGGGAACAATCAGCCCCAGCATTTT. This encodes CASSTQGNNQPQHF.

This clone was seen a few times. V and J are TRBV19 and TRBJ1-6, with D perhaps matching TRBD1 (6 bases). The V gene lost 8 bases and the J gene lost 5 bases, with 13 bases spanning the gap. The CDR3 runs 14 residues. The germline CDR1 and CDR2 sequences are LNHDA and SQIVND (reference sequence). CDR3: CASQLTGNNSPLHF. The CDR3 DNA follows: TGTGCCAGTCAGCTGACAGGAAATAATTCACCCCTCCACTTT.